This is a list of T cell receptor beta chains from one sample in a study of cytomegalovirus exposure and HLA in healthy donors. Sequencing used immunoSEQ multiplex PCR; TCRdb keeps in-frame clones, though not all of them. This sample has roughly 120,000 clones, with around 80% found just once. Sequences were obtained from PBMCs. The receptor set was obtained from a woman in her twenties or thirties in good health and CMV-seronegative. Each CDR3 is given with its conserved first and last residue. Clone size is stated in some rows and not others, as once, few, many or a class when expanded.

v_gene	j_gene	abundance	CDR3aa
TRBV7-9	TRBJ2-3	NA	CASSLVSGGRSDTQYF
TRBV6-5	TRBJ1-1	NA	CASSSGTQAFF
TRBV2	TRBJ1-1	few	CASGIGTVNTEAFF
TRBV19	TRBJ1-5	few	CASSIGTGSFQPQHF
TRBV18	TRBJ2-7	NA	CASSTDRGSYEQYF
TRBV20-1	TRBJ2-5	NA	CSARPFETQYF
TRBV10-2	TRBJ2-3	NA	CASSRTSGGNLDTQYF
TRBV21-1	TRBJ2-5	NA	CASSKASTGNEETQYF
TRBV11-2	TRBJ2-7	once	CASSLVGTGGPDSYEQYF
TRBV2	NA	NA	CASSPGTSGGAFTYEQYF
TRBV18	NA	once	CASSPNVNEQYF
TRBV6-5	TRBJ2-7	few	CASSYRTGRYEQYF
TRBV10-2	TRBJ1-2	few	CASSESRALGGYTF
TRBV10-3	TRBJ2-1	NA	CAISESTSDYNEQFF
TRBV9	TRBJ2-5	NA	CASSVSGSGGQETQYF
TRBV6-5	TRBJ2-7	NA	CASSGTASYEQYF
TRBV18	TRBJ2-7	NA	CASSPPGRGSFYEQYF
TRBV7-2	TRBJ2-7	once	CASSWSGGYEQYF
TRBV5-1	TRBJ1-1	NA	CASSFVRAGTEAFF
TRBV28	TRBJ2-1	NA	CASSLGTSGGANEQFF
TRBV27	TRBJ2-2	NA	CASRRGAYTGELFF
TRBV5-4	TRBJ2-7	NA	CASSRDRASYEQYF
TRBV5-4	TRBJ1-4	few	CASSRQGANEKLFF
TRBV4-2	TRBJ2-1	NA	CASSQEGVSGRDEQFF
TRBV7-9	TRBJ2-3	once	CASSPRLGRSRDTQYF
TRBV2	TRBJ1-2	NA	CASRSLAALKYGYTF
TRBV6-5	TRBJ1-1	few	CASSYSVKQNTEAFF
TRBV18	TRBJ1-2	NA	CASSPSEEVFYGYTF
TRBV27	TRBJ2-5	NA	CASSWRVWETQYF
TRBV29-1	TRBJ2-2	NA	CSGVQGRGELFF
TRBV5-1	TRBJ2-7	NA	CASSFDRAYEQYF
TRBV15	TRBJ2-4	NA	CATSRDEATTQGQYF
TRBV7-9	TRBJ1-5	NA	CASSLWGRGGNQPQHF
TRBV5-1	TRBJ1-6	few	CASKDRGSSYNSPLHF
TRBV29-1	TRBJ2-5	NA	CSVKGRVQETQYF
TRBV27	TRBJ1-1	once	CASSPETFTGNTEAFF
TRBV4-1	TRBJ2-5	NA	CASSQARQETQYF